This T cell receptor (beta chain) was recorded in a study of blood T cell repertoires in COVID-19. Whole-study context: Some COVID-19 samples were acute and others convalescent; all came from the United States, Italy and Spain. In each case, the material was cDNA or gDNA derived from T cells, B-cell-depleted T cells, or PBMCs.

Original handling: Estimated nucleated cell counts came from reference gene primer amplification. Method: immunoSEQ multiplex PCR; TCRdb's copy keeps in-frame clones and lacks some. V, J and clone size derive from that table, while D and trimming were established from the DNA sequence. The sample gives some 180,000 clones, 70% to 80% of which show up once; 13% is in the top ten. Germline CDR1 is MNHEY and CDR2 is SMNVEV (reference sequence). The CDR3 runs to 16 residues. The ends lost 0 bases at V and 6 bases at J; junction bases unmatched: 7. This clonotype originated in a middle-aged man who had recovered from COVID-19. Sequenced input: peripheral blood. The chain carries TRBV27 and TRBJ1-2; 10 bases match TRBD1. The CDR3 region is CASSLSWTGGKDGYTF. The CDR3 region has the DNA TGTGCCAGCAGTTTATCGTGGACAGGGGGTAAAGATGGCTACACCTTC.